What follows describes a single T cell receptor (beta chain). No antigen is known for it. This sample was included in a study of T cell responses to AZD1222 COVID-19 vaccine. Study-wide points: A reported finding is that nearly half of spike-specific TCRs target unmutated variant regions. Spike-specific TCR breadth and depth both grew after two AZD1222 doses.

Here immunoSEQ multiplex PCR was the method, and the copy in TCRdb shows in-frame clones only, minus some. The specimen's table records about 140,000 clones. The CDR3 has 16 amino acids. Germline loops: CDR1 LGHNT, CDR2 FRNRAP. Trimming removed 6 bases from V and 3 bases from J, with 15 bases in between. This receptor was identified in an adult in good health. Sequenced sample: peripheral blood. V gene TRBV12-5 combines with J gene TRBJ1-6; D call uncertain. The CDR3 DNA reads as TGTGCTAGTGGCCTTGGGGTGCCCCACTATAATTCACCCCTCCACTTT. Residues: CASGLGVPHYNSPLHF.